The following is a T cell receptor beta chain sequence with its context. What it binds is not known. The time point is: week 47, end of study. Doses comprised 300 ug of mutant IDH1 20-mer peptide each, plus topical imiquimod. The vaccination schedule gave patients eight doses in weeks 1, 3, 5, 7, 11, 15, 19 and 23. The record originates from a study of a mutant IDH1 vaccine in newly diagnosed glioma. Study-wide context: With temozolomide cycles, or 4-6 weeks after radiotherapy alone, vaccination was started.

Profiling relied on immunoSEQ multiplex PCR, and the TCRdb table lists in-frame clones only, not all of them. The sample yields some 40,000 clones, 75% seen once. The sequences come from PBMCs, collected from a glioma patient whose treatment included an IDH1 peptide vaccine. This TCR derives from a man aged 35 to 55 with glioma.

The CDR3 region has the DNA TGCAGTACCGAGCGGGAACAGTTCTTC. It translates to CSTEREQFF. The chain carries TRBV20-1 and TRBJ2-1; TRBD2 agrees at 7 bases. The CDR3 runs 9 residues. With 8 bases clipped from V and 13 bases from J, the junction kept 5 bases outside the gene matches. Germline V lookup: CDR1 DFQATT, CDR2 SNEGSKA (reference sequence).